One and the same sample provided the 32 T cell receptor beta chains below, sequenced in a study of PD-L1 blockade in urothelial cancer. Time point indicated: pretreatment peripheral blood. Here immunoSEQ multiplex PCR was the method, and the copy in TCRdb shows in-frame clones only, minus some. Of approximately 90,000 clones listed, 90% were seen once; the top ten hold under 2%. The source material was PBMCs, sampled around atezolizumab (anti-PD-L1) treatment. Receptors originate from a man aged 55 to 70 with urothelial cancer.

The chain combines TRBV27 with TRBJ1-5; tentative D call: TRBD1 (6 bases). Trimming removed 4 bases from V and 1 base from J, with 11 bases in between. In germline, CDR1 is MNHEY, CDR2 SMNVEV (reference sequence). The CDR3 runs 15 residues. The CDR3 nucleotides are TGTGCCAGCAGTTCTGGGGACACGAGCAATCAGCCCCAGCATTTT. As protein: CASSSGDTSNQPQHF.

This rearrangement joins TRBV9 to TRBJ2-2, with a possible D match to TRBD2 (6 bases). V was cut by 0 bases and J by 5 bases, with 8 bases left in between. This CDR3 spans 14 amino acids. Germline values: CDR1 SGDLS, CDR2 YYNGEE. The DNA for the CDR3 is TGTGCCAGCAGCGTAGTCGGGGGAACCGGGGAGCTGTTTTTT. This translates into CASSVVGGTGELFF.

The rearrangement links TRBV9 to TRBJ1-4; 7 positions agree with TRBD1. Germline CDR1 is SGDLS and CDR2 is YYNGEE. The J segment lost 5 bases and the V segment lost 3 bases, leaving 7 bases of the junction unmatched. There are 15 residues in the CDR3. CDR3: CASSESGQQNEKLFF. In nucleotides, the CDR3 is TGTGCCAGCAGCGAGTCGGGACAGCAAAATGAAAAACTGTTTTTT.

V gene TRBV6-1 combines with J gene TRBJ2-2; TRBD1 agrees at 8 bases. This CDR3 region has 14 residues. V shed 8 bases, J shed 3 bases, and the junction held 5 bases outside the gene matches. Germline CDR1 and CDR2: MNHNS and SASEGT. As DNA, the CDR3 is TGTGCCAGCCCGACAGGGGACTACACCGGGGAGCTGTTTTTT. Translation gives CASPTGDYTGELFF.

The rearrangement links TRBV5-4 to TRBJ1-1; TRBD1 might be the D (6 bases). The CDR3 is 14 residues long. With 3 bases removed from V and 0 bases from J, the gap between germline ends came to 9 bases. Germline V gives CDR1 SGHNT, CDR2 YYREEE (reference sequence). CDR3 residues: CASSSQGMNTEAFF. The CDR3 coding sequence is TGTGCCAGCAGCTCCCAGGGGATGAACACTGAAGCTTTCTTT. Full variable domain (outside the CDR3, taken from reference TRBV5-4 and TRBJ1-1): ETGVTQSPTHLIKTRGQQVTLRCSSQSGHNTVSWYQQALGQGPQFIFQYYREEENGRGNFPPRFSGLQFPNYSSELNVNALELDDSALYLCASSSQGMNTEAFFGQGTRLTVV.

CDR3 region: CASSSIAGGRETQYF. CDR3 bases: TGTGCCAGCAGCTCCATAGCGGGGGGGCGTGAGACCCAGTACTTC. This chain connects TRBV7-2 to TRBJ2-5, with 11 bases identical to TRBD2. Germline loops: CDR1 SGHTA, CDR2 FQGNSA. The CDR3 covers 15 residues. V lost 4 bases, J lost 5 bases, and 6 bases stayed unmatched. The complete variable domain, with remaining parts taken from reference TRBV7-2 and TRBJ2-5, reads GAGVSQSPSNKVTEKGKDVELRCDPISGHTALYWYRQSLGQGLEFLIYFQGNSAPDKSGLPSDRFSAERTGGSVSTLTIQRTQQEDSAVYLCASSSIAGGRETQYFGPGTRLLVL.

The V and J genes are TRBV7-3 and TRBJ2-5, with D tentatively TRBD2 (5 bases). The germline V gene encodes CDR1 SGHTA and CDR2 FQGTGA. The CDR3 is 13 amino acids. The V and J ends lost 1 base and 3 bases respectively, with 6 bases between them. The CDR3 coding sequence is TGTGCCAGCAGCTTAATCGGGAAAGAGACCCAGTACTTC. Protein: CASSLIGKETQYF.

The rearrangement links TRBV7-6 to TRBJ2-1; 9 bases are shared with TRBD1. Trimming took 4 bases from V and 8 from J; bases not matched to a gene: 9. Germline values: CDR1 SGHVS, CDR2 FNYEAQ. This CDR3 spans 15 amino acids. The DNA for the CDR3 is TGTGCCAGCAGCTCGGGACAGGGTCGGAGGGATGAGCAGTTCTTC. The encoded protein is CASSSGQGRRDEQFF.

This chain joins TRBV6-1 and TRBJ1-4; D is unclear. CDR1 is MNHNS and CDR2 is SASEGT in the germline V gene. V was clipped by 2 bases and J by 7 bases, with 14 bases between them. The CDR3 length is 15 residues. The CDR3 nucleotides are TGTGCCAGCAGTGAAAGCGGAGCGGTAACTGAAAAACTGTTTTTT. It translates to CASSESGAVTEKLFF.

The chain links TRBV7-3 to TRBJ2-1, with TRBD2 matching over 8 bases. This CDR3 comprises 14 residues. CDR1 and CDR2 from the germline V gene are SGHTA and FQGTGA. V was clipped by 2 bases and J by 9 bases; unmatched bases: 6. CDR3 sequence reads: CASSLFGRGGEQFF. The DNA for the CDR3 is TGTGCCAGCAGCTTATTCGGGAGGGGGGGTGAGCAGTTCTTC.

J is TRBJ1-2 and V is TRBV19; D ambiguous. The germline gives CDR1 LNHDA, CDR2 SQIVND (reference sequence). V lost 7 bases, J lost 0 bases, and 12 bases lay in between. The CDR3 length is 14 residues. As DNA, the CDR3 is TGTGCCAGTAATCCCTTCTCCGCTAACTATGGCTACACCTTC. Translated: CASNPFSANYGYTF.

This chain uses TRBV7-2 with TRBJ1-5; TRBD1 might be the D (5 bases). Germline V gene data show CDR1 as SGHTA and CDR2 as FQGNSA. Trimming shortened V by 5 bases and J by 7 bases, and 18 bases separated the two germline ends. There are 15 residues in the CDR3. The CDR3 DNA sequence: TGTGCCAGCAGCCAGGGACTGGGAATGGTACAGCCCCAGCATTTT. Translated, it gives CASSQGLGMVQPQHF.

The rearrangement links TRBV7-6 to TRBJ1-1, with 8 nucleotides matching TRBD1. The CDR3 is made up of 15 amino acids. The germline V gene encodes CDR1 SGHVS and CDR2 FNYEAQ. V lost 5 bases, J lost 1 base, and 6 bases stayed unmatched. CDR3 loop: CASSRGQGPNTEAFF. Written as DNA, the CDR3 is TGTGCCAGCAGCCGAGGACAGGGCCCGAACACTGAAGCTTTCTTT.

This chain connects TRBV6-1 to TRBJ2-1; TRBD2 matches 8 bases. The CDR3 consists of 16 residues. Germline V gives CDR1 MNHNS, CDR2 SASEGT. Trimming took 0 bases from V and 7 from J; bases not matched to a gene: 8. CDR3 nucleotide sequence: TGTGCCAGCAGTGAAGCGTTCGCGGGGGGAACAAATGAGCAGTTCTTC. Amino acids: CASSEAFAGGTNEQFF.

This rearrangement joins TRBV9 to TRBJ2-2; 7 nucleotides agree with TRBD2. The CDR3 extends over 16 amino acids. The ends lost 4 bases at V and 5 bases at J; junction bases unmatched: 11. Germline V gene lookup returns CDR1 SGDLS and CDR2 YYNGEE. The CDR3 DNA reads as TGTGCCAGCAGCCCAGCCGGTCGAGCGGGGACCGGGGAGCTGTTTTTT. Protein sequence: CASSPAGRAGTGELFF.

This chain links TRBV6-1 with TRBJ2-7; D may be TRBD2 (6 bases). V was shortened by 8 bases and J by 3 bases, with 14 bases between the two germline ends. The CDR3 has 13 amino acids. CDR1 is MNHNS and CDR2 is SASEGT in the germline V gene. The CDR3 region is CASRTGVNYEQYF. The CDR3 nucleotides read TGTGCCAGCCGGACGGGGGTTAACTACGAGCAGTACTTC.

The chain combines TRBV13 with TRBJ1-2, with D possibly TRBD1 on 6 matching bases. Germline values: CDR1 PRHDT, CDR2 FYEKMQ (reference sequence). The CDR3 spans 14 residues. V was cut by 4 bases and J by 7 bases, with 16 bases left in between. This CDR3 is CASSSTQQGSGYTF. CDR3 in DNA: TGTGCCAGCAGCTCTACCCAACAGGGATCTGGCTACACCTTC.

The CDR3 here is CASSQDGRLTGAYEQYF. CDR3 bases: TGTGCCAGCAGCCAAGACGGACGGCTTACCGGGGCCTACGAGCAGTACTTC. The genes are TRBV14 and TRBJ2-7; D possibly corresponds to TRBD2 (5 bases). The CDR3 is 17 residues long. Germline V gene sequence: CDR1 SGHDN, CDR2 FVKESK. Between the trimmed V and J ends, which lost 0 bases and 2 bases, there was a span of 17 bases.

This clone was recorded only once. The gene calls are TRBV5-1 and TRBJ2-2; D gene uncertain. V was shortened by 2 bases and J by 0 bases, with 8 bases between the two germline ends. CDR1 is SGHRS, CDR2 YFSETQ, per germline. This CDR3 comprises 15 residues. The CDR3 DNA reads as TGCGCCAGCAGCTTCGGCGGCACGAACACCGGGGAGCTGTTTTTT. This gives the protein CASSFGGTNTGELFF. Supplemented by reference TRBV5-1 and TRBJ2-2, the full variable domain reads KAGVTQTPRYLIKTRGQQVTLSCSPISGHRSVSWYQQTPGQGLQFLFEYFSETQRNKGNFPGRFSGRQFSNSRSEMNVSTLELGDSALYLCASSFGGTNTGELFFGEGSRLTVL.

The chain couples TRBV4-2 to TRBJ1-4; 8 nucleotides match TRBD1. CDR1 LGHNA and CDR2 YNFKEQ come from the germline V gene. The length of the CDR3 is 16 residues. Unmatched junction bases numbered 7, after V lost 0 bases and J lost 7 bases. CDR3 loop: CASSQDVQGAAEKLFF. DNA for the CDR3: TGTGCCAGCAGCCAAGATGTGCAGGGGGCCGCTGAAAAACTGTTTTTT.

The chain combines TRBV5-8 with TRBJ1-4, with D perhaps matching TRBD1 (6 bases). V was trimmed by 5 bases and J by 3 bases, leaving 14 bases between them. Germline V gene lookup returns CDR1 SGHTS and CDR2 YDEGEE. The CDR3 is 15 amino acids. The CDR3 here is CASRRTGKANEKLFF. CDR3 nucleotide sequence: TGTGCCAGCAGGCGCACAGGGAAAGCTAATGAAAAACTGTTTTTT.

CDR3 sequence: CATGTGGTGANVLTF. As DNA, the CDR3 is TGTGCCACCGGGACAGGGGGCACTGGGGCCAACGTCCTGACTTTC. V usage is TRBV10-3 and J usage is TRBJ2-6; 12 nucleotides align to TRBD1. V was pared by 10 bases and J by 2 bases, with 3 bases of the junction left unmatched. The CDR3 length is 15 residues. CDR1 ENHRY and CDR2 SYGVKD come from the germline V gene.

The chain combines TRBV10-3 with TRBJ1-5; no clear D. Germline values: CDR1 ENHRY, CDR2 SYGVKD. The V end was cut by 2 bases, the J end by 0 bases, with 8 bases between. The CDR3 has 15 residues. The CDR3 here is CAISEGGNSNQPQHF. For the CDR3, the DNA is TGTGCCATCAGTGAGGGAGGTAATAGCAATCAGCCCCAGCATTTT.

Here the CDR3 DNA reads TGCGCCAGCAGCCAAGATCCAGGACAGGGGGCCCCTAATGAAAAACTGTTTTTT. Translated: CASSQDPGQGAPNEKLFF. The rearrangement links TRBV4-3 to TRBJ1-4; the match to TRBD1 covers 11 bases. Germline V gene lookup returns CDR1 LGHNA and CDR2 YSLEER. The CDR3 is 18 residues long. The V segment lost 0 bases and the J segment 3 bases; nucleotides outside the gene matches: 6.

The chain combines TRBV4-3 with TRBJ1-2, with D possibly being TRBD1 (6 bases). The V gene lost 0 bases and the J gene lost 0 bases, with 20 bases spanning the gap. The CDR3 contains 19 residues. CDR1 LGHNA and CDR2 YSLEER come from the germline V gene. CDR3 protein: CASSQDLGQGTTSNYGYTF. The CDR3 nucleotides read TGCGCCAGCAGCCAAGATCTCGGGCAGGGGACCACCTCTAACTATGGCTACACCTTC.

The chain combines TRBV7-3 with TRBJ2-5, with D possibly TRBD2 on 7 matching bases. The CDR3 is 14 amino acids. Trimming left V 5 bases short and J 7 bases short, with 17 bases between. Germline V gene sequence: CDR1 SGHTA, CDR2 FQGTGA. The CDR3 sequence: CASSRGGAGGTQYF. The DNA for the CDR3 is TGTGCCAGCAGCCGTGGGGGGGCCGGAGGGACCCAGTACTTC.

The rearrangement uses TRBV4-2 and TRBJ2-2; 16 positions agree with TRBD2. Germline V CDR1 and CDR2: LGHNA, YNFKEQ. V shed 1 base, J shed 0 bases, and the junction held 8 bases outside the gene matches. The CDR3 is made up of 21 amino acids. CDR3: CASSQVAPGLAGGANTGELFF. In DNA form, the CDR3 reads TGTGCCAGCAGCCAAGTAGCACCGGGACTAGCGGGAGGGGCGAACACCGGGGAGCTGTTTTTT.

The gene calls are TRBV28 and TRBJ2-7, with a possible D match to TRBD2 (7 bases). The germline CDR1 and CDR2 sequences are MDHEN and SYDVKM. This CDR3 is built from 15 residues. Deletions cut 6 bases from V and 6 bases from J, with 21 bases between. CDR3: CASRSSGFGGREQYF. The CDR3 DNA is TGTGCCAGCAGGTCTTCAGGATTCGGGGGGCGCGAGCAGTACTTC.

The J gene is TRBJ1-1, the V gene TRBV5-1; D not resolved. Germline V CDR1 and CDR2: SGHRS, YFSETQ. The CDR3 is made up of 14 amino acids. V was trimmed by 0 bases and J by 5 bases, leaving 11 bases between them. In DNA form, the CDR3 reads TGCGCCAGCAGCTTGGGAAGTTCCAGGACTGAAGCTTTCTTT. Protein sequence: CASSLGSSRTEAFF.

The chain links TRBV14 to TRBJ1-1; D is ambiguous. Trimming shortened V by 0 bases and J by 3 bases, and 8 bases separated the two germline ends. The CDR3 has 14 amino acids. Germline-derived CDR1 and CDR2 are SGHDN and FVKESK. The CDR3 loop is CASSQDPHYTEAFF. The CDR3 region has the DNA TGTGCCAGCAGCCAAGATCCCCACTACACTGAAGCTTTCTTT.

The V and J genes are TRBV13 and TRBJ1-2; the match to TRBD1 covers 7 bases. V shed 2 bases and J 5 bases; nucleotides not matched to a gene: 8. The germline CDR1 and CDR2 sequences are PRHDT and FYEKMQ (reference sequence). The CDR3 length is 15 residues. The CDR3 reads CASSLPGQYYYGYTF. As DNA, the CDR3 is TGTGCCAGCAGCTTACCGGGACAGTATTATTATGGCTACACCTTC.

This clone turned up a few times. This sequence joins TRBV2 and TRBJ2-1, with D possibly being TRBD1 (6 bases). This CDR3 is 14 amino acids long. Per the germline V gene, CDR1 is SNHLY and CDR2 is FYNNEI. Trimming took off 7 bases at V and 5 bases at J, with 15 bases between the two ends. CDR3 amino acids: CASIRGHSDNEQFF. The CDR3 bases are TGTGCCAGCATTCGGGGACATAGCGACAATGAGCAGTTCTTC. The full variable domain, its missing parts supplied by reference TRBV2 and TRBJ2-1, is EPEVTQTPSHQVTQMGQEVILRCVPISNHLYFYWYRQILGQKVEFLVSFYNNEISEKSEIFDDQFSVERPDGSNFTLKIRSTKLEDSAMYFCASIRGHSDNEQFFGPGTRLTVL.